Each of the 20 T cell receptor beta chains below was sequenced from the same sample in a study of cytomegalovirus exposure and HLA in healthy donors. Using immunoSEQ multiplex PCR, the repertoire was profiled, and TCRdb retains in-frame clones only, with some absent. The sample records about 160,000 clones, roughly 95% being singletons. Sequencing input: PBMCs. The receptors were sampled from a woman under 30 in good health and CMV-seronegative.

This clone was counted once. The chain is built from TRBV29-1 and TRBJ1-1, with 9 bases matching TRBD1. Germline V lookup: CDR1 SQVTM, CDR2 ANQGSEA. CDR3 length: 14 amino acids. V dropped 6 bases and J dropped 5; count of bases not matched to a gene: 10. CDR3 amino acids: CSVVGGTGSTEAFF. The CDR3 bases are TGCAGCGTCGTAGGGGGGACAGGGAGTACTGAAGCTTTCTTT.

The chain uses TRBV29-1 and TRBJ2-1, with TRBD1 as a possible D gene (5 bases). This CDR3 has 15 amino acids. The ends were cut back, 7 bases at V and 0 bases at J, with 16 bases in the middle. CDR1 and CDR2 (germline): SQVTM, ANQGSEA. CDR3 sequence: CSGRTGDNSYNEQFF. The CDR3 coding sequence is TGCAGCGGTAGAACAGGAGATAACTCCTACAATGAGCAGTTCTTC.

This clone has a single count. V and J are TRBV27 and TRBJ2-1, with 9 positions matching TRBD2. The CDR3 is 15 residues long. V shed 6 bases, J shed 4 bases, and the junction held 7 bases outside the gene matches. Per the germline V gene, CDR1 is MNHEY and CDR2 is SMNVEV (reference sequence). DNA of the CDR3: TGTGCCAGCAGACTTAGCGGGAGCCATTACAATGAGCAGTTCTTC. Translated: CASRLSGSHYNEQFF.

The rearrangement links TRBV7-9 to TRBJ1-6; no firm D call. The germline V gene has CDR1 SEHNR and CDR2 FQNEAQ (reference sequence). V was pared by 1 base and J by 12 bases, with 13 bases between. This CDR3 has 14 amino acids. The CDR3 spells CASSLVRGIEPLHF. The CDR3 DNA sequence: TGTGCCAGCAGCTTAGTCCGCGGCATTGAACCCCTCCACTTT.

The CDR3 here is CASSVGYRTDYNEQFF. The CDR3 bases are TGTGCCAGCAGCGTAGGGTACAGGACAGACTACAATGAGCAGTTCTTC. The chain combines TRBV9 with TRBJ2-1; D is perhaps TRBD1 (6 bases). This CDR3 spans 16 amino acids. CDR1 SGDLS and CDR2 YYNGEE come from the germline V gene. V shed 0 bases and J shed 3 bases, with 13 bases lying between them.

V is TRBV7-8 and J is TRBJ1-3, with TRBD1 identical over 10 bases. Germline V gives CDR1 SGHVS, CDR2 FQNEAQ. The trim removed 2 bases at V and 2 bases at J, leaving 21 bases unmatched. CDR3 length equals 22 residues. The CDR3, as DNA: TGTGCCAGCAGCTTATATCGCATTCCGGGACAGGGGACGGGTAGGGCTGGAAACACCATATATTTT. Encoded protein: CASSLYRIPGQGTGRAGNTIYF. Filled out from reference TRBV7-8 and TRBJ1-3, the complete variable domain reads GAGVSQSPRYKVAKRGQDVALRCDPISGHVSLFWYQQALGQGPEFLTYFQNEAQLDKSGLPSDRFFAERPEGSVSTLKIQRTQQEDSAVYLCASSLYRIPGQGTGRAGNTIYFGEGSWLTVV.

The chain uses TRBV2 and TRBJ1-1, with 9 bases lining up with TRBD1. With 6 bases clipped from V and 4 bases from J, the junction kept 0 bases outside the gene matches. CDR1 is SNHLY, CDR2 FYNNEI, per germline. This CDR3 comprises 12 residues. The CDR3 bases are TGTGCCAGCAGGACAGGGGGCACTGAAGCTTTCTTT. Its translation is CASRTGGTEAFF.

This rearrangement joins TRBV19 to TRBJ2-5; 8 positions agree with TRBD2. Losses at the gene ends were 3 bases for V and 2 bases for J; bases not matched to a gene: 11. This CDR3 has 17 residues. CDR1 is LNHDA, CDR2 SQIVND, per germline (reference sequence). The CDR3 nucleotides read TGTGCCAGTAGTATCACGGTAGCGGGGAGTCCACAAGAGACCCAGTACTTC. Amino acids: CASSITVAGSPQETQYF.

This clone was detected a few times. V usage is TRBV2 and J usage is TRBJ1-6; a possible D gene is TRBD1 (5 bases). The V gene lost 6 bases and the J gene lost 7 bases, with 13 bases spanning the gap. CDR3 length: 14 residues. From germline, CDR1 is SNHLY and CDR2 FYNNEI. DNA of the CDR3: TGTGCCAGCAGGGAGCCAGGGCGGAATTCACCCCTCCACTTT. It yields the protein CASREPGRNSPLHF.

The gene calls are TRBV7-3 and TRBJ2-5, with a weak D call TRBD2 (5 bases). CDR1 and CDR2 from the germline V gene are SGHTA and FQGTGA. The V gene lost 1 base and the J gene lost 1 base, with 10 bases spanning the gap. The CDR3 is 15 amino acids. The CDR3 DNA is TGTGCCAGCAGCTTAATGCCGGGGATCCAAGAGACCCAGTACTTC. Translation: CASSLMPGIQETQYF.

CDR3 bases: TGCGCCAGCAGCTCGGGGTCGGGGAGAGAGACCCAGTACTTC. Protein product: CASSSGSGRETQYF. The rearrangement joins TRBV5-1 to TRBJ2-5; perhaps TRBD2 as D (5 bases). V lost 3 bases, J lost 4 bases, and 13 bases lay in between. This CDR3 comprises 14 residues. The germline gives CDR1 SGHRS, CDR2 YFSETQ.

This CDR3 is CASSPYLGSADTQYF. CDR3 bases: TGTGCCAGCAGCCCTTACCTAGGGAGTGCAGATACGCAGTATTTT. The V and J genes are TRBV9 and TRBJ2-3, with D tentatively TRBD2 (5 bases). The length of the CDR3 is 15 residues. Germline V CDR1 and CDR2: SGDLS, YYNGEE. V was cut by 4 bases and J by 4 bases, with 16 bases left in between.

As regards this clone: Other nucleotide sequences from this sample produce the same CDR3. J is TRBJ2-3 and V is TRBV6-5; D unclear. V was cut by 6 bases and J by 0 bases, with 4 bases left in between. There are 12 residues in the CDR3. Germline CDR1 reads MNHEY; CDR2 reads SVGAGI. CDR3 sequence: CASSSSTDTQYF. DNA of the CDR3: TGTGCCAGCAGCTCTAGCACAGATACGCAGTATTTT.

The rearrangement links TRBV6-5 to TRBJ1-2; D remains ambiguous. V was clipped by 0 bases and J by 6 bases, with 8 bases between them. The CDR3 spans 13 residues. Germline CDR1 and CDR2: MNHEY and SVGAGI. In nucleotides, the CDR3 is TGTGCCAGCAGTTACTCGGCGACAAATGGCTACACCTTC. It codes for CASSYSATNGYTF.

CDR3 sequence: CASSLRGLREQYF. CDR3 bases: TGTGCCAGCAGCTTAAGGGGCCTGCGCGAGCAGTACTTC. The chain recombines TRBV7-8 with TRBJ2-7, with D perhaps TRBD1 (5 bases). V lost 2 bases to trimming and J lost 6 bases, with 11 bases between them. Germline V CDR1 and CDR2: SGHVS, FQNEAQ. The CDR3 runs 13 residues.

The rearrangement links TRBV10-3 to TRBJ1-2; D uncertain. This CDR3 region has 14 residues. Per germline, CDR1 ENHRY and CDR2 SYGVKD. Trimming stripped 4 bases from V and 2 bases from J, with 11 bases between. CDR3 sequence: CAISVLPENYGYTF. DNA of the CDR3: TGTGCCATCAGTGTACTTCCCGAAAACTATGGCTACACCTTC.

The rearrangement joins TRBV5-1 to TRBJ2-2, with D possibly TRBD1 on 5 matching bases. The CDR3 totals 16 residues. Trimming removed 3 bases from V and 0 bases from J, with 12 bases in between. Per the germline V gene, CDR1 is SGHRS and CDR2 is YFSETQ. CDR3 region: CASSWGRLTNTGELFF. The CDR3 nucleotides are TGCGCCAGCAGCTGGGGCAGACTTACGAACACCGGGGAGCTGTTTTTT.

The chain carries TRBV5-1 and TRBJ2-7; D is unclear. Germline V gene data show CDR1 as SGHRS and CDR2 as YFSETQ. V lost 4 bases to trimming and J lost 2 bases, with 13 bases between them. The CDR3 is 14 amino acids. This CDR3 reads CASSATDGPYEQYF. For the CDR3, the DNA is TGCGCCAGCAGCGCTACTGATGGGCCCTACGAGCAGTACTTC.

This clone was recorded only once. V and J are TRBV5-1 and TRBJ2-1, with a tentative D call TRBD1 (5 bases). Germline assignment: CDR1 SGHRS and CDR2 YFSETQ. V was cut by 0 bases and J by 10 bases, with 11 bases left in between. The CDR3 is made up of 13 amino acids. In nucleotides, the CDR3 is TGCGCCAGCAGCTTGGGGGCAGGGTTCGAGCAGTTCTTC. The encoded protein is CASSLGAGFEQFF.

The chain couples TRBV5-1 to TRBJ1-6; D is ambiguous. Trimming pared 2 bases from V and 0 bases from J, leaving 12 bases between. This CDR3 contains 17 residues. Germline CDR1 reads SGHRS; CDR2 reads YFSETQ. The CDR3 spells CASSLTARSSYNSPLHF. The CDR3 bases are TGCGCCAGCAGCTTAACTGCGCGGAGCTCCTATAATTCACCCCTCCACTTT.